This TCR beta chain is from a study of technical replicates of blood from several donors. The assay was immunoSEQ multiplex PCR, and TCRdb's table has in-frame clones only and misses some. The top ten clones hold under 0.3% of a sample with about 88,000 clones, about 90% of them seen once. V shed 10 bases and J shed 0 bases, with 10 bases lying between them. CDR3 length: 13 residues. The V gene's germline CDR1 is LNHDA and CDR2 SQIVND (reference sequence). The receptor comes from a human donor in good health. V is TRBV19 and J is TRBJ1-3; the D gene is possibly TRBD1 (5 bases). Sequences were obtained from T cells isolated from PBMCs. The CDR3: CAIRQSSGNTIYF. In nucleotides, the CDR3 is TGTGCCATTCGACAGAGCTCTGGAAACACCATATATTTT.